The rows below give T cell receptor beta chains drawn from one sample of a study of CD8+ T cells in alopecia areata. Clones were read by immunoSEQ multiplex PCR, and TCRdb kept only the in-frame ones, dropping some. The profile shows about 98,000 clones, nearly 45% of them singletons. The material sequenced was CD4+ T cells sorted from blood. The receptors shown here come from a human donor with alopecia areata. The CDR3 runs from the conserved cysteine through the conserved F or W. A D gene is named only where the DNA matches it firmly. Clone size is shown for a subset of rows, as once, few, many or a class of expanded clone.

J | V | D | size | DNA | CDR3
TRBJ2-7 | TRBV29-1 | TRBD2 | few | TGCAGCGCGCGACTAGCGGGGTACGAGCAGTACTTC | CSARLAGYEQYF
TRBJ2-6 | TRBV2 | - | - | TGTGCCAGCCGGAAGGAGGGGCTTGGGGCCAACGTCCTGACTTTC | CASRKEGLGANVLTF
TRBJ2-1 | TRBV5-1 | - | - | TGCGCCAGCAGCTTGGACGGTGCAGGTAGGAGGGAGGAGCAGTTCTTC | CASSLDGAGRREEQFF
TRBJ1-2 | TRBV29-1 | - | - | TGCAGCGTTGAAGAGGGGTATGGCTACACCTTC | CSVEEGYGYTF
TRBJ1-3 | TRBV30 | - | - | TGTGCCTGGAGCTCTGGAAACACCATATATTTT | CAWSSGNTIYF
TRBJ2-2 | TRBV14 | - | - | TGTGCCAGCACCCGGACGGGGAGAAGAGGCGGGGAGCTGTTTTTT | CASTRTGRRGGELFF
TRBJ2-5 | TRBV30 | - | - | TGTGCCTGGAGTGTCGGTAGGGGAGAGACCCAGTACTTC | CAWSVGRGETQYF
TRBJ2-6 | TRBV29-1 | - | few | TGCAGCGTTGAGGTCTCTGGGGCCAACGTCCTGACTTTC | CSVEVSGANVLTF
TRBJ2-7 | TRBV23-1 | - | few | TGCGCCAGCAGTCCCCCGCGGCCTAGTTCCTACGAGCAGTACTTC | CASSPPRPSSYEQYF
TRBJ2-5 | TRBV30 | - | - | TGTGCCTGGAGTGTAGTGGGAGAGACCCAGTACTTC | CAWSVVGETQYF
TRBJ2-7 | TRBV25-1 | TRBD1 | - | TGTGCCAGCAGTGAATGGGAGGGACAGGGGGCTTTCGAGCAGTACTTC | CASSEWEGQGAFEQYF
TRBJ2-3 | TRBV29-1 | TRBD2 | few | TGCAGCGTTGGTCTGGCGGGGGACGATACGCAGTATTTT | CSVGLAGDDTQYF
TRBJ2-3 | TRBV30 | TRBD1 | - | TGTGCCTGGAGCCGGGACAGCATCACAGATACGCAGTATTTT | CAWSRDSITDTQYF
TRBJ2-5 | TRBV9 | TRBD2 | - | TGTGCCAGCAGCGTAGGGATAGCGGGGCAAGAGACCCAGTACTTC | CASSVGIAGQETQYF
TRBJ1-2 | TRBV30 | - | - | TGTGCCTGGGACGGTAGAGCGGGACCCCCTGCCGGCTACACCTTC | CAWDGRAGPPAGYTF
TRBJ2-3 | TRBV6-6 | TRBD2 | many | TGTGCCAGCGGGAGGGGCACAGATACGCAGTATTTT | CASGRGTDTQYF
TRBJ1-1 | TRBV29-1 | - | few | TGCAGCGTGGACAAGAACACTGAAGCTTTCTTT | CSVDKNTEAFF
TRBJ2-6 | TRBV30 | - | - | TGTGCCTGGAGCTCTGGGGCCAACGTCCTGACTTTC | CAWSSGANVLTF
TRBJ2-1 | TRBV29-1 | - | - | TGCAGCGTTGGTGCGGGCTCCTACAATGAGCAGTTCTTC | CSVGAGSYNEQFF
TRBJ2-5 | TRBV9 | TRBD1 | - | TGTGCCAGCAGCTTCTCGGGACAGGGTTACGGAGAGACCCAGTACTTC | CASSFSGQGYGETQYF
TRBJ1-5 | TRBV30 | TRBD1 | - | TGTGCCTGGGGACAGGGAGGTTATCAGCCCCAGCATTTT | CAWGQGGYQPQHF
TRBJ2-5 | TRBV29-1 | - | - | TGCAGCGTTGAGGAGGTCTCGGCGAGGACCCAGTACTTC | CSVEEVSARTQYF
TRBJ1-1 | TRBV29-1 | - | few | TGCAGCGTTGAAGTTACGGGGAACACTGAAGCTTTCTTT | CSVEVTGNTEAFF
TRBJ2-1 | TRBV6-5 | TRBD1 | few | TGTGCCAGCAGTAACTCCAGGGGGAATGAGCAGTTCTTC | CASSNSRGNEQFF
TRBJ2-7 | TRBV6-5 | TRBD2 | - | TGTGCCAGCAAGCGGGGCCTGAACTACGAGCAGTACTTC | CASKRGLNYEQYF
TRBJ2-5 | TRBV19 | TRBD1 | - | TGTGCCGCTTCGACAGGGCGAGAGACCCAGTACTTC | CAASTGRETQYF